The 9 T cell receptor beta chains in this list originate from one sample, sequenced in a study of blood T cell repertoires in COVID-19. The assay was immunoSEQ multiplex PCR, and TCRdb's table has in-frame clones only and misses some. The sample has some 150,000 clones; 84% are singletons. Sequenced material: peripheral blood. These receptors were obtained from a woman in her 70s with COVID-19, enrolled during active disease.

CDR3 protein: CASRRTTLAGANTGELFF. The CDR3, as DNA: TGTGCCAGCAGAAGAACCACGCTGGCAGGGGCTAACACCGGGGAGCTGTTTTTT. The chain recombines TRBV3-1 (or the pseudogene TRBV3-2) with TRBJ2-2; a possible D gene is TRBD1 (6 bases). The length of the CDR3 is 18 residues. Germline V gives CDR1 LGHDT, CDR2 YNNKEL (reference sequence). V lost 6 bases and J 2 bases, leaving 22 bases between the germline ends.

The chain recombines TRBV10-1 with TRBJ2-7, with unresolved D. Per the germline V gene, CDR1 is WNHNN and CDR2 is SYGVQD (reference sequence). The V end was cut by 10 bases, the J end by 2 bases, with 15 bases between. This CDR3 comprises 13 residues. In DNA, the CDR3 is TGCGCCACCGAAGTTAGAGCCCCCTACGAGCAGTACTTC. This sequence encodes CATEVRAPYEQYF.

The chain couples TRBV28 to TRBJ1-5, with 7 bases that match TRBD1. There are 17 residues in the CDR3. V lost 5 bases to trimming and J lost 5 bases; unmatched junction nucleotides: 15. Per germline, CDR1 MDHEN and CDR2 SYDVKM. Here the CDR3 reads CASSAENRDRTHQPQHF. The DNA for the CDR3 is TGTGCCAGCAGTGCAGAGAACCGGGACAGAACACATCAGCCCCAGCATTTT.

This chain joins TRBV20-1 and TRBJ2-7, with a weak D call TRBD2 (5 bases). V lost 3 bases, J lost 1 base, and 7 bases lay in between. The length of the CDR3 is 12 residues. The germline CDR1 and CDR2 sequences are DFQATT and SNEGSKA (reference sequence). This CDR3 reads CSASSASYEQYF. CDR3 sequence (DNA): TGCAGTGCTAGTAGCGCGTCCTACGAGCAGTACTTC.

V gene TRBV4-1 combines with J gene TRBJ1-1; D is undetermined. The length of the CDR3 is 11 residues. V was cut by 4 bases and J by 6 bases, with 6 bases left in between. CDR1 is MGHRA and CDR2 is YSYEKL in the germline V gene. Here the CDR3 DNA reads TGCGCCAGCAGCCCGGTCCCTGAAGCTTTCTTT. It specifies CASSPVPEAFF.

The chain recombines TRBV6-5 with TRBJ2-1; weak D call: TRBD2 (6 bases). Trimming removed 7 bases at V and 9 bases at J, with 16 bases between. Germline V gene data show CDR1 as MNHEY and CDR2 as SVGAGI. This CDR3 is 13 amino acids long. DNA of the CDR3: TGTGCCAGCAAAACCGGAGGGGTCGGTGAGCAGTTCTTC. It translates to CASKTGGVGEQFF.

This sequence joins TRBV5-1 and TRBJ1-2; D gene unclear. The germline gives CDR1 SGHRS, CDR2 YFSETQ. The CDR3 is 14 amino acids. V was cut by 0 bases and J by 8 bases, with 14 bases left in between. The CDR3 sequence is CASSLGAPELGYTF. The CDR3 DNA sequence: TGCGCCAGCAGCTTGGGGGCTCCAGAGCTCGGCTACACCTTC.

This clone was counted between two and nine times. CDR3 in DNA: TGTGCCAGCACCCTGAGGGACACTGAAGCTTTCTTT. Its translation is CASTLRDTEAFF. The chain has TRBV7-9 and TRBJ1-1; D call uncertain. Germline CDR1 reads SEHNR; CDR2 reads FQNEAQ (reference sequence). This CDR3 spans 12 amino acids. V lost 7 bases to trimming and J lost 3 bases, with 9 bases between them.

The chain recombines TRBV6-1 with TRBJ2-7; no definite D call. V was pared by 2 bases and J by 7 bases, with 9 bases between. The CDR3 is 12 residues long. CDR1 is MNHNS and CDR2 is SASEGT in the germline V gene. The CDR3 nucleotides are TGTGCCAGCAGTGAATCACGGTGGGAGCAGTACTTC. Translation gives CASSESRWEQYF.